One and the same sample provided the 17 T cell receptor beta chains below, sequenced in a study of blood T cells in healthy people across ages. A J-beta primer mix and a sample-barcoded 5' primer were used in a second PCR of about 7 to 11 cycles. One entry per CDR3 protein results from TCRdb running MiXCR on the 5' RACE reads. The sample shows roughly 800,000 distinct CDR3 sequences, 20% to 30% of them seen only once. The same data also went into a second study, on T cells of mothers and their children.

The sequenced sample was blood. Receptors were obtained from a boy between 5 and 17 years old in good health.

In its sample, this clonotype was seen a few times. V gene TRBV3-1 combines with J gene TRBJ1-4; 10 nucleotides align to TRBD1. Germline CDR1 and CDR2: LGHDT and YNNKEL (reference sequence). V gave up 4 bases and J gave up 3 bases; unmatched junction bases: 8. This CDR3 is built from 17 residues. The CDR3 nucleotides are TGTGCCAGCAGCCCTGGGGACAGGGGTCCCGCTAATGAAAAACTGTTTTTT. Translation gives CASSPGDRGPANEKLFF. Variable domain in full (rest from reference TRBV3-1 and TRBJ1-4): DTAVSQTPKYLVTQMGNDKSIKCEQNLGHDTMYWYKQDSKKFLKIMFSYNNKELIINETVPNRFSPKSPDKAHLNLHINSLELGDSAVYFCASSPGDRGPANEKLFFGSGTQLSVL.

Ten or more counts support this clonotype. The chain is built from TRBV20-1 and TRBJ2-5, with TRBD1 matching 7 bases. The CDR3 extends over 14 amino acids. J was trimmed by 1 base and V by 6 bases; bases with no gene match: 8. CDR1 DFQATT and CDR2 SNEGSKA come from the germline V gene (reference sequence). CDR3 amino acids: CSAPDGTVQETQYF. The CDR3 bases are TGCAGTGCACCCGACGGGACAGTCCAAGAGACCCAGTACTTC.

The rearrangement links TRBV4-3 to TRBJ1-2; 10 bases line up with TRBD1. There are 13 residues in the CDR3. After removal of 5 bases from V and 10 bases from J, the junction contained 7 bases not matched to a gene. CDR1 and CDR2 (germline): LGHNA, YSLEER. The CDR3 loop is CASSYRDRGSYTF. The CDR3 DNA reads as TGCGCCAGCAGCTACCGGGACAGGGGATCCTACACCTTC.

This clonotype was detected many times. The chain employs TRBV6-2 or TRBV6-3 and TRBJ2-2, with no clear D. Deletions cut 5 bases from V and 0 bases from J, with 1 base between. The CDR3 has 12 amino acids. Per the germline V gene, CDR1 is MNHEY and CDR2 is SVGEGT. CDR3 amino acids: CASSPNTGELFF. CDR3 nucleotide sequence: TGTGCCAGCAGTCCGAACACCGGGGAGCTGTTTTTT.

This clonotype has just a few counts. The CDR3 loop is CASSSATGLIYGYTF. In nucleotides, the CDR3 is TGTGCCAGCAGTAGTGCGACAGGGCTAATCTATGGCTACACCTTC. V gene TRBV27 combines with J gene TRBJ1-2; 7 bases align to TRBD1. J was trimmed by 4 bases and V by 5 bases; bases with no gene match: 10. Looked up from germline, CDR1 is MNHEY and CDR2 is SMNVEV (reference sequence). This CDR3 contains 15 residues.

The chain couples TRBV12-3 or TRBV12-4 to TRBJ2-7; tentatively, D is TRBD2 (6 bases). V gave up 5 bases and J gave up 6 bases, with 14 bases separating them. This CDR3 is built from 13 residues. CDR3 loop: CASSPQGGSEQYF. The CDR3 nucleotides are TGTGCCAGCAGTCCTCAGGGAGGTTCCGAGCAGTACTTC.

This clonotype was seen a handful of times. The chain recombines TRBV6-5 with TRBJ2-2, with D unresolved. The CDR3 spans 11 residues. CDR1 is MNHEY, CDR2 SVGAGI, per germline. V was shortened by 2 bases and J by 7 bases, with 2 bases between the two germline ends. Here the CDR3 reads CASSYDGELFF. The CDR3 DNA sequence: TGTGCCAGCAGTTACGACGGGGAGCTGTTTTTT.

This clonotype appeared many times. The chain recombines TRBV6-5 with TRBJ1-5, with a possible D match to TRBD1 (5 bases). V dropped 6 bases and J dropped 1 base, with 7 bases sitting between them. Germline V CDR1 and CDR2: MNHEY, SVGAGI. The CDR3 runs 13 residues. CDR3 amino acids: CASRRDSNQPQHF. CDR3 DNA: TGTGCCAGCAGGAGGGACAGCAATCAGCCCCAGCATTTT.

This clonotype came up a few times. CDR3 protein: CSASRVESYSNQPQHF. The CDR3 DNA is TGCAGTGCTAGCAGGGTAGAAAGCTATAGCAATCAGCCCCAGCATTTT. The chain is built from TRBV20-1 and TRBJ1-5; D perhaps matches TRBD1 (5 bases). CDR3 length: 16 residues. Germline V gene lookup returns CDR1 DFQATT and CDR2 SNEGSKA (reference sequence). V gave up 3 bases and J gave up 0 bases, with 15 bases separating them.

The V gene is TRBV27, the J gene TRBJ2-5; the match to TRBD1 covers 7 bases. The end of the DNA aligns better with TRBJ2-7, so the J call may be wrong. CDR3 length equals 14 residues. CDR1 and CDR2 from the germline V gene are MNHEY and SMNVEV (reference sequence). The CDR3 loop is CASGPGQNIYEQYF. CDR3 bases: TGTGCCTCCGGACCGGGACAGAACATCTACGAGCAGTACTTC.

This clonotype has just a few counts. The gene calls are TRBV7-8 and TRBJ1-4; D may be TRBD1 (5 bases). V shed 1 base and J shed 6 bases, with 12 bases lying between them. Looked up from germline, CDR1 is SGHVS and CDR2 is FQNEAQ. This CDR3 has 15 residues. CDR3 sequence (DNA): TGTGCCAGCAGCTTAGGGACATATATTGATGAAAAACTGTTTTTT. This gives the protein CASSLGTYIDEKLFF.

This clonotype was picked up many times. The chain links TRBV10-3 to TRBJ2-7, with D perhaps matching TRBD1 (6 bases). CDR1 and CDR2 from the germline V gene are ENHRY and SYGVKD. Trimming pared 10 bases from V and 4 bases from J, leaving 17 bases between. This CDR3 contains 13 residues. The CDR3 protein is CASSRGDNYEQYF. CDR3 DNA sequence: TGTGCCAGCTCTCGAGGGGACAATTACGAGCAGTACTTC.

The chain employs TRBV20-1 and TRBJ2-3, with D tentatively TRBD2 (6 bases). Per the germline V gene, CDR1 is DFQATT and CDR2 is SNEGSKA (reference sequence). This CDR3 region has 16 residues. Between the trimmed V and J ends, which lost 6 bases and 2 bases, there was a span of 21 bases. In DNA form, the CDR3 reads TGCAGTGCCCCTTGGCACTTACGGACTAACACAGATACGCAGTATTTT. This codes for CSAPWHLRTNTDTQYF.

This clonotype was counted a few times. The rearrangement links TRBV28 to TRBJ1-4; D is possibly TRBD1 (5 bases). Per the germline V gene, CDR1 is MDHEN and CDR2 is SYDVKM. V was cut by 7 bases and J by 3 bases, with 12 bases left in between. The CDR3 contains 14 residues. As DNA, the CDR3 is TGTGCCAGCAAGATTGACAGTTCTAATGAAAAACTGTTTTTT. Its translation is CASKIDSSNEKLFF.

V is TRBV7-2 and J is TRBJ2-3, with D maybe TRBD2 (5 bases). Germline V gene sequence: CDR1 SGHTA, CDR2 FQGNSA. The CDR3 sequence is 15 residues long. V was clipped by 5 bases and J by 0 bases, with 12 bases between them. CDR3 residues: CASSLPSTSTDTQYF. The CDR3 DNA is TGTGCCAGCAGCCTACCTAGCACAAGCACAGATACGCAGTATTTT.

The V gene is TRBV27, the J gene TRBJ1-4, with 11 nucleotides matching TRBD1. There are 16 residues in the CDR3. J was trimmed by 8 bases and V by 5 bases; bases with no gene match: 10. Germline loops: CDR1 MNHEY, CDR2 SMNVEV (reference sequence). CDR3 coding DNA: TGTGCCAGCAGTCGTCAACCCGGGACAGGGGGGGAAAAACTGTTTTTT. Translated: CASSRQPGTGGEKLFF.

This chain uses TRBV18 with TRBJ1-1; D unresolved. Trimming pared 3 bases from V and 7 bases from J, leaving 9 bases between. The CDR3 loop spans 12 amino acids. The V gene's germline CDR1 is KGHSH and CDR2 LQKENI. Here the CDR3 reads CASSPPGIEAFF. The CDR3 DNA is TGTGCCAGCTCACCCCCTGGCATTGAAGCTTTCTTT.